This T cell receptor (beta chain) is drawn from a study of tumor and adjacent non-tumor tissue in lung cancer. The template was RNA from unsorted bulk tissue. Donors were chemotherapy-naive, newly diagnosed lung cancer surgical patients in China, August–late 2014. CDR1 and CDR2 (germline): MNHNY, SVGAGI (reference sequence). This CDR3 is built from 17 residues. Three rounds of nested PCR, following a modified ARM-PCR protocol, produced the TCRbeta library. One entry per CDR3 protein, called by TCRdb with MiXCR from the multiplex PCR reads. The sample has roughly 93,000 distinct CDR3 sequences; about 67% are singletons. A word on this clonotype: Its specificity is not known. The junction departs from the called germline gene at one end, perhaps through a read error.

Broader study findings: TCR diversity was significantly greater in tumor than normal lung tissue.

The TCR was taken from a man in his 60s with non-small cell lung cancer. V and J are TRBV6-6 and TRBJ2-3; D tentatively fits TRBD1 or TRBD2 (5 bases each). The specimen was lung tumor tissue. The chain's CDR3 is CASSYEEDNFYTDTQYF. The CDR3 region has the DNA TGTGCCAGCAGTTACGAGGAGGACAATTTCTACACTGATACACAGTATTTT.